One T cell receptor (beta chain) is described in this entry. The antigen is unknown. Germline V lookup: CDR1 GTSNPN, CDR2 SVGIG (reference sequence). V lost 1 base and J lost 3, with 9 bases in between. The CDR3 extends over 13 amino acids. TCRdb keeps only in-frame clones here, not all; method: immunoSEQ multiplex PCR. The sample includes about 48,000 clones, about 88% of them seen just once. This record comes from a study of OX40 agonist ivuxolimab in advanced cancers. Whole-study results and caveats: The study did not work out the antigen specificity of the expanded peripheral T cells. Clonal expansion was seen in CD4+ and CD8+ blood T cells by week 6 at 0.1 to 3.0 mg/kg.

The cohort excluded patients with autoimmune disease history or systemic immunosuppression. This receptor was identified in an adult with an advanced solid tumor such as melanoma, head and neck, liver or kidney cancer. The starting material was CD4+ or CD8+ T cells sorted from blood, obtained in a trial of the OX40 agonist ivuxolimab. The V gene is TRBV30, the J gene TRBJ1-2, with D possibly being TRBD1 (5 bases). CDR3 DNA sequence: TGTGCCTGGAGTGAGCGGGACGACTATGGCTACACCTTC. It encodes CAWSERDDYGYTF.